The source of this TCR beta chain is a study of T cell changes during pregnancy in multiple sclerosis. Repertoires were generated with immunoSEQ multiplex PCR, while TCRdb's copy carries only in-frame clones and drops some. The profile shows some 60,000 clones, around 90% of them singletons. Germline CDR1 reads SGDLS; CDR2 reads YYNGEE. Germline trimming cut 3 bases from V and 7 bases from J; bases unmatched to any gene: 8. This CDR3 has 17 residues. Sequencing was performed on peripheral blood, taken in the third trimester of pregnancy. This chain links TRBV9 with TRBJ2-2, with 14 bases aligning to TRBD2. This clonotype was obtained from a female donor in good health, enrolled as a control in a pregnancy study. The CDR3 region has the DNA TGTGCCAGCAGCGCCTCCGGGACTAGCGGGAGAAGCGGGGAGCTGTTTTTT. This encodes CASSASGTSGRSGELFF.